Shown below are 8 T cell receptor beta chains from a single sample sequenced in a study of shared clonotypes between healthy human individuals. Sequencing used immunoSEQ multiplex PCR; TCRdb keeps in-frame clones, though not all of them. The data show 2 million to 2.5 million clones, with roughly 90% seen just once and about 0.36% held by the top ten. The sample consisted of naive CD4+ T cells from PBMCs. The subset is: CD45RA+ positively selected. The source of these receptors is a young man in good health. Some clones in this sample may be carry-over from other donors' samples.

This clone was counted between two and nine times. V and J are TRBV6-5 and TRBJ2-7; D perhaps matches TRBD1 (6 bases). V gave up 6 bases and J gave up 5 bases, with 11 bases separating them. Germline V gene lookup returns CDR1 MNHEY and CDR2 SVGAGI. The CDR3 runs to 12 residues. The DNA for the CDR3 is TGTGCCAGCAGAAAACAGGGTGACGAGCAGTACTTC. Translation: CASRKQGDEQYF.

The chain carries TRBV5-8 and TRBJ1-2, with D hard to call. The CDR3 has 14 amino acids. The germline V and J ends were trimmed by 1 base and 5 bases, with 12 bases remaining between them. Germline CDR1 is SGHTS and CDR2 is YDEGEE. The CDR3, as DNA: TGTGCCAGCAGCTTGAACATAGTGGGGTATGGCTACACCTTC. As protein: CASSLNIVGYGYTF.

The table lists this clone with a count of one. This chain uses TRBV28 with TRBJ1-3; tentatively, D is TRBD1 (6 bases). Looked up from germline, CDR1 is MDHEN and CDR2 is SYDVKM. Trimming cost V 2 bases and J 4 bases, with 9 bases left between them. The CDR3 contains 14 residues. CDR3 loop: CASSLGQLGNTIYF. CDR3 coding DNA: TGTGCCAGCAGTTTAGGACAGCTGGGAAACACCATATATTTT.

The V and J genes are TRBV6-5 and TRBJ2-1; 11 nucleotides align to TRBD2. Germline V gene data show CDR1 as MNHEY and CDR2 as SVGAGI. CDR3 length: 15 residues. With V trimmed by 6 bases and J by 7 bases, 8 bases remained unmatched. CDR3 DNA: TGTGCCAGCAGCGCGGGACTAGCGGATGGAAATGAGCAGTTCTTC. Its translation is CASSAGLADGNEQFF.

J is TRBJ1-2 and V is TRBV29-1, with D perhaps matching TRBD1 (5 bases). The V and J ends lost 6 bases and 4 bases respectively, with 18 bases between them. This CDR3 is built from 14 residues. Germline CDR1 reads SQVTM; CDR2 reads ANQGSEA. The CDR3 region has the DNA TGCAGCGTGCCGTTTAGGGGTTCGGGCTATGGCTACACCTTC. It translates to CSVPFRGSGYGYTF. The variable domain in full, completed from reference TRBV29-1 and TRBJ1-2, reads SAVISQKPSRDICQRGTSLTIQCQVDSQVTMMFWYRQQPGQSLTLIATANQGSEATYESGFVIDKFPISRPNLTFSTLTVSNMSPEDSSIYLCSVPFRGSGYGYTFGSGTRLTVV.

This clone occurred a few times. The junction does not match germline at one end; this may be a read error. The J gene is TRBJ1-2, the V gene TRBV10-3; no clear D gene. CDR1 and CDR2 (germline): ENHRY, SYGVKD. This CDR3 contains 10 residues. In DNA, the CDR3 is TGTGCCATCAGTGACGATAGGATGAAATTC. Encoded protein: CAISDDRMKF.

This chain connects TRBV7-2 to TRBJ2-1, with 9 bases fitting TRBD1. The ends lost 1 base at V and 8 bases at J; junction bases unmatched: 9. Germline V gives CDR1 SGHTA, CDR2 FQGNSA. The CDR3 extends over 16 amino acids. CDR3 DNA sequence: TGTGCCAGCAGCTTAGGCCCAGGACAGGGGATGGATGAGCAGTTCTTC. Translating it yields CASSLGPGQGMDEQFF.

The chain couples TRBV6-1 to TRBJ2-7; 8 bases are shared with TRBD1. The CDR3 is made up of 17 amino acids. The V segment lost 3 bases and the J segment 3 bases; nucleotides outside the gene matches: 13. In germline, CDR1 is MNHNS, CDR2 SASEGT. The CDR3 DNA sequence: TGTGCCAGCAGTGAGGGGAGATTGAGAGACAGGGGCTACGAGCAGTACTTC. It translates to CASSEGRLRDRGYEQYF.